The 6 T cell receptor beta chains listed next were all sequenced from one sample in a study of blood T cell repertoires in COVID-19. Sequencing was performed with immunoSEQ multiplex PCR; in TCRdb, only in-frame clones are kept and a portion is missing. There are under 300,000 clones in the sample; about nine tenths occur only once, and approximately 7.6% lies in the top ten. The sequenced sample was peripheral blood. The receptors stem from a man aged 55-75 years who had recovered from COVID-19.

This rearrangement joins TRBV6-5 to TRBJ2-1; D perhaps matches TRBD1 (6 bases). Germline CDR1 reads MNHEY; CDR2 reads SVGAGI. CDR3 length: 15 amino acids. Trimming cost V 6 bases and J 0 bases, with 12 bases left between them. CDR3 in amino acids: CASRPDRSSYNEQFF. Here the CDR3 DNA reads TGTGCCAGCAGGCCTGACAGGAGCTCCTACAATGAGCAGTTCTTC.

The J gene is TRBJ2-1, the V gene TRBV27, with 11 positions matching TRBD2. CDR3 length equals 17 residues. Germline CDR1 is MNHEY and CDR2 is SMNVEV (reference sequence). Losses at the gene ends were 0 bases for V and 4 bases for J; bases not matched to a gene: 5. CDR3 bases: TGTGCCAGCAGTTTATCTGCGGGACTAGCGGTTTACAATGAGCAGTTCTTC. This sequence encodes CASSLSAGLAVYNEQFF.

CDR3 amino acids: CASQRQGPSTEAFF. CDR3 bases: TGTGCCAGCCAAAGACAGGGCCCCAGCACTGAAGCTTTCTTT. The rearrangement joins TRBV2 to TRBJ1-1, with TRBD1 matching over 7 bases. This CDR3 region has 14 residues. V trimming: 8 bases; J trimming: 4 bases; junction bases outside the gene matches: 10. Germline V CDR1 and CDR2: SNHLY, FYNNEI.

The rearrangement links TRBV5-1 to TRBJ1-2; perhaps TRBD1 as D (6 bases). Germline lookup yields CDR1 SGHRS and CDR2 YFSETQ. The CDR3 contains 17 residues. Trimming cost V 2 bases and J 8 bases, with 25 bases left between them. CDR3 in DNA: TGCGCCAGCAGCTTCCCATCTAATCAACAGGGTTTAGGAGGCTACACCTTC. Its protein product is CASSFPSNQQGLGGYTF.

The chain carries TRBV2 and TRBJ2-5, with a possible D match to TRBD1 (5 bases). V lost 2 bases and J 2 bases, leaving 9 bases between the germline ends. Germline CDR1 SNHLY, CDR2 FYNNEI. The CDR3 totals 14 residues. DNA of the CDR3: TGTGCCAGCAGTGAATTGACAGTGCAAGAGACCCAGTACTTC. Protein: CASSELTVQETQYF.

This clone was seen a few times. This rearrangement joins TRBV10-3 to TRBJ2-1; the match to TRBD1 covers 10 bases. Trimming at V came to 9 bases and at J to 6 bases, leaving 2 bases not matched to a gene. The germline V gene encodes CDR1 ENHRY and CDR2 SYGVKD. CDR3 size: 12 residues. CDR3 residues: CAIRDRGNEQFF. DNA of the CDR3: TGTGCCATTCGGGACAGGGGCAATGAGCAGTTCTTC.